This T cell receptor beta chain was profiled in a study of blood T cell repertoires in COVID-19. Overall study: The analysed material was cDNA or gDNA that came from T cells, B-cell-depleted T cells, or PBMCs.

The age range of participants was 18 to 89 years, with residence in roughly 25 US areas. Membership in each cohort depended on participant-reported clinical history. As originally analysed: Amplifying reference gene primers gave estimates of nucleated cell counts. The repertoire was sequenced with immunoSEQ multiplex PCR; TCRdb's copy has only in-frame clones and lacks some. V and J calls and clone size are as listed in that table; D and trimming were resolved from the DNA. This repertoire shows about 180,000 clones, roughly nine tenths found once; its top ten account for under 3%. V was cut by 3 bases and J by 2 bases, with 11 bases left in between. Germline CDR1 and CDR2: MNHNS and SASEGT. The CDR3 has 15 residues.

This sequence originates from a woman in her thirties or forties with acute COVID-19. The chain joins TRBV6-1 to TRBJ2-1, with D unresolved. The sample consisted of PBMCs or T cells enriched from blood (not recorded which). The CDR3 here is CASSDPSPPYNEQFF. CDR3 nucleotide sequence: TGTGCCAGCAGTGACCCGAGCCCCCCCTACAATGAGCAGTTCTTC.